A single sample is the source of the 6 T cell receptor beta chains below, sequenced in a study of blood T cell repertoires in COVID-19. Some clones are missing from TCRdb's copy, which holds only in-frame ones; the method was immunoSEQ multiplex PCR. The data hold 80,000 to 95,000 clones, with roughly 76% observed a single time. Material: peripheral blood. All receptors derive from a man of 80 years or more with COVID-19, enrolled during active disease.

The CDR3 nucleotides read TGCGCCAGCAGCGGGGGAACAGGGGGCCCCAATCAGCCCCAGCATTTT. Encoded protein: CASSGGTGGPNQPQHF. J is TRBJ1-5 and V is TRBV10-1; 9 nucleotides line up with TRBD1. Germline V gene sequence: CDR1 WNHNN, CDR2 SYGVQD (reference sequence). With 6 bases clipped from V and 3 bases from J, the junction kept 9 bases outside the gene matches. The CDR3 contains 16 residues.

This chain connects TRBV9 to TRBJ1-4, with D uncertain. The CDR3 extends over 15 amino acids. Germline-derived CDR1 and CDR2 are SGDLS and YYNGEE. The V gene lost 0 bases and the J gene lost 0 bases, with 6 bases spanning the gap. The CDR3: CASSVGEATNEKLFF. The CDR3, as DNA: TGTGCCAGCAGCGTAGGGGAGGCAACTAATGAAAAACTGTTTTTT.

V and J are TRBV10-3 and TRBJ1-6; 7 bases agree with TRBD1. V was clipped by 6 bases and J by 7 bases; unmatched bases: 3. Per germline, CDR1 ENHRY and CDR2 SYGVKD. The CDR3 contains 13 residues. The DNA for the CDR3 is TGTGCCATCAGCGGGGACAGAAATTCACCCCTCCACTTT. Amino acids: CAISGDRNSPLHF.

The chain carries TRBV18 and TRBJ1-2; 7 bases match TRBD1. Unmatched junction bases numbered 4, after V lost 5 bases and J lost 7 bases. The V gene's germline CDR1 is KGHSH and CDR2 LQKENI. The CDR3 is 12 amino acids. The CDR3 sequence: CASSAGGTGYTF. The DNA for the CDR3 is TGTGCCAGCTCAGCAGGGGGGACTGGCTACACCTTC.

The chain combines TRBV24-1 with TRBJ2-1; D unresolved. CDR3 length: 13 residues. Germline V lookup: CDR1 KGHDR, CDR2 SFDVKD. V shed 2 bases and J shed 7 bases, with 8 bases lying between them. This chain's CDR3 is CATSDSVTNEQFF. CDR3 sequence (DNA): TGTGCCACCAGTGATTCGGTGACAAATGAGCAGTTCTTC.

This chain links TRBV10-3 with TRBJ1-2; TRBD1 aligns across 12 bases. V lost 6 bases and J lost 6; bases outside the gene matches: 8. CDR3 length: 15 residues. Germline CDR1 and CDR2: ENHRY and SYGVKD. The CDR3 DNA reads as TGTGCCATCAGGAGGGACAGGGGGCCCGAGGATGGCTACACCTTC. Encoded protein: CAIRRDRGPEDGYTF.